A selection of T cell receptor beta chains follows, all from one sample in a study of post-analysis software for immune sequencing data. TCRdb passed the PCR reads through MiXCR, listing each CDR3 protein once. The data show 250,000 to 300,000 distinct CDR3 sequences, with around 34% seen just once and less than 6% held by the top ten. Sequences were obtained from blood. Every receptor here comes from a girl aged 10 to 17 with multiple sclerosis. CDR3s include the opening cysteine and the closing phenylalanine or tryptophan. Each record gives: D gene, V gene, J gene, clone size, CDR3 protein, CDR3 DNA. The D gene is left open where the match is weak. Size is omitted from some rows. Given values are once, few, many or a class for expanded clones.

TRBD2	TRBV10-3	TRBJ2-3	once	CAISAGTSGADTQYF	TGTGCCATCAGCGCCGGGACTAGTGGAGCAGATACGCAGTATTTT
NA	TRBV5-1	TRBJ2-1	once	CASSLEGGEGGEQFF	TGCGCCAGCAGCTTGGAGGGAGGAGAGGGAGGCGAGCAGTTCTTC
TRBD2	TRBV13	TRBJ2-1	NA	CASSTLAGRDEQFF	TGTGCCAGCAGCACCCTAGCGGGACGGGATGAGCAGTTCTTC
TRBD1	TRBV7-2	TRBJ1-2	many	CASSSLDREIPNYGYTF	TGTGCCAGCAGCTCCTTAGACAGGGAAATCCCTAACTATGGCTACACCTTC
NA	TRBV6-1	TRBJ2-7	NA	CASSYQGITREQYF	TGTGCCAGCAGTTATCAGGGTATCACACGCGAGCAGTACTTC
NA	TRBV7-9	TRBJ1-1	few	CASSQAPGGWATEAFF	TGTGCCAGCAGCCAAGCCCCGGGGGGGTGGGCCACTGAAGCTTTCTTT
TRBD2	TRBV4-2	TRBJ2-5	NA	CASGQDGAGSRQETQYF	TGTGCCAGCGGCCAAGACGGAGCGGGGAGCCGCCAAGAGACCCAGTACTTC
TRBD1	TRBV4-2	TRBJ2-3	NA	CASSPTGAITDTQYF	TGTGCCAGCAGTCCTACAGGGGCGATCACAGATACGCAGTATTTT
NA	TRBV7-9	TRBJ2-7	NA	CASSSQGVDSYEQYF	TGTGCCAGCAGCTCCCAAGGGGTGGATTCCTACGAGCAGTACTTC
TRBD2	TRBV20-1	TRBJ2-7	NA	CSATTSGSSYNEQYF	TGCAGTGCTACAACTAGCGGGAGCTCCTACAATGAGCAGTACTTC
NA	TRBV27	TRBJ2-2	few	CASSFLGGRGELFF	TGTGCCAGCAGTTTTCTCGGGGGACGCGGGGAGCTGTTTTTT